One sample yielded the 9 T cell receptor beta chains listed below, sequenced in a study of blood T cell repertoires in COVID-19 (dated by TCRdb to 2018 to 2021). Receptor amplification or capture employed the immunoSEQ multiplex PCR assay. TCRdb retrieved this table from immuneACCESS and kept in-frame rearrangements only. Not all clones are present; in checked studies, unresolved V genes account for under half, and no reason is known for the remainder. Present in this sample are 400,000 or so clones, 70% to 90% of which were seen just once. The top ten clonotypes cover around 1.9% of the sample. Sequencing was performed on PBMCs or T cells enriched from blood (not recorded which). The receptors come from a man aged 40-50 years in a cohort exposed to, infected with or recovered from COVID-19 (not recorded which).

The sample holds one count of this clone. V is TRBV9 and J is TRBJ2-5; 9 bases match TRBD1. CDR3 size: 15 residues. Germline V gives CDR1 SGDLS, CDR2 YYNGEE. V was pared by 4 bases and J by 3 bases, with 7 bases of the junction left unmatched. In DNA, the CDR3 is TGTGCCAGCAGCCCCCGAGGACAGGGGAAAGAGACCCAGTACTTC. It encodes CASSPRGQGKETQYF.

For the CDR3, the DNA is TGTGCCAGTAGTCTCCGGACTAGCGGTTACAATGAGCAGTTCTTC. Protein: CASSLRTSGYNEQFF. This rearrangement joins TRBV19 to TRBJ2-1; 10 positions agree with TRBD2. Germline V gene sequence: CDR1 LNHDA, CDR2 SQIVND (reference sequence). The V segment lost 5 bases and the J segment 4 bases; nucleotides outside the gene matches: 5. The CDR3 spans 15 residues. Based on the CDR3 plus reference TRBV19 and TRBJ2-1, the full variable domain is DGGITQSPKYLFRKEGQNVTLSCEQNLNHDAMYWYRQDPGQGLRLIYYSQIVNDFQKGDIAEGYSVSREKKESFPLTVTSAQKNPTAFYLCASSLRTSGYNEQFFGPGTRLTVL.

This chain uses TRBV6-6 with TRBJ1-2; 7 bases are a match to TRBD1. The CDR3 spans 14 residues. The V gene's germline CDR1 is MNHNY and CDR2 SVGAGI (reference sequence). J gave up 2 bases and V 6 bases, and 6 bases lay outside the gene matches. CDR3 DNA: TGTGCCAGCAGCGACAGGGAGAAGAACTATGGCTACACCTTC. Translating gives CASSDREKNYGYTF.

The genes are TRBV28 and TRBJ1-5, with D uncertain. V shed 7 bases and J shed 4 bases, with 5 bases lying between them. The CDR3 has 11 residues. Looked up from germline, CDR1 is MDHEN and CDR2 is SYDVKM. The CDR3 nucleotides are TGTGCCAGCAATAGTAATCAGCCCCAGCATTTT. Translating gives CASNSNQPQHF.

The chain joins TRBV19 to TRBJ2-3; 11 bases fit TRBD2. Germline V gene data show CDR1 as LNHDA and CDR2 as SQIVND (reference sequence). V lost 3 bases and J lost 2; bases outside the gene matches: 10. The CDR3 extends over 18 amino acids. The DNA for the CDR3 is TGTGCCAGTAGTATCTCGGCACATAGCGGGAGGGACACAGATACGCAGTATTTT. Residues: CASSISAHSGRDTDTQYF.

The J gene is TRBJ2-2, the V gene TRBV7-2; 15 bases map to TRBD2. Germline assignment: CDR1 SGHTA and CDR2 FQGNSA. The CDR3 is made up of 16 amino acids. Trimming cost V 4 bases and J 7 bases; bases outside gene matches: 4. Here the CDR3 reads CASSSGLAGGHGELFF. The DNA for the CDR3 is TGTGCCAGCAGCTCGGGACTAGCGGGAGGTCACGGGGAGCTGTTTTTT.

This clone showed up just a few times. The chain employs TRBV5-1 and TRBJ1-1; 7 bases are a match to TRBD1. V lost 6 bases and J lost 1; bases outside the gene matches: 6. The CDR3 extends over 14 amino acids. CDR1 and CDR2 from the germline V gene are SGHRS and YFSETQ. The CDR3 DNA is TGCGCCAGCATTCCTACAGGGGCGAACACTGAAGCTTTCTTT. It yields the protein CASIPTGANTEAFF.

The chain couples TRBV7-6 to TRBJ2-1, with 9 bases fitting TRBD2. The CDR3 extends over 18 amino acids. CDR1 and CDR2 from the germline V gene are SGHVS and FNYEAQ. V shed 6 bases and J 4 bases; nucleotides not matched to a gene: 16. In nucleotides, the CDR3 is TGTGCCAGCAGGATGGGGGGAGCCGGGACTAGCATTTACAATGAGCAGTTCTTC. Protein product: CASRMGGAGTSIYNEQFF.

The CDR3 protein is CASSKGTGGGNTIYF. CDR3 nucleotides: TGTGCCAGCAGCAAAGGGACAGGTGGAGGAAACACCATATATTTT. The chain joins TRBV21-1 to TRBJ1-3; the D call of TRBD1 is as the table states it, not checked on the DNA. TRBV21-1 is recorded as a pseudogene. There are 15 residues in the CDR3.